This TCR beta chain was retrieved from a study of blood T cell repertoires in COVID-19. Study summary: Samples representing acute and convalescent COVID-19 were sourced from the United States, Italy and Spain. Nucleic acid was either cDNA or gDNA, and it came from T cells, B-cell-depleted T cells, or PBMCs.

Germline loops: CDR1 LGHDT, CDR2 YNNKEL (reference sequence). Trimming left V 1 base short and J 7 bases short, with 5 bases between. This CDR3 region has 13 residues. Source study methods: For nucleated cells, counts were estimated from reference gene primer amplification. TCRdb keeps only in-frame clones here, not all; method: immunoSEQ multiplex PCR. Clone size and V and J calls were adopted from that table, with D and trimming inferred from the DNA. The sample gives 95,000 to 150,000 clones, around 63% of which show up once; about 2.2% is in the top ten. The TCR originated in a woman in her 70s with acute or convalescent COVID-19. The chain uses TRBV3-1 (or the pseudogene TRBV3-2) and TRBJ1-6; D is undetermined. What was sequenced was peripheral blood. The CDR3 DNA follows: TGTGCCAGCAGCCAAGGACACAATTCACCCCTCCACTTT. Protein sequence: CASSQGHNSPLHF.